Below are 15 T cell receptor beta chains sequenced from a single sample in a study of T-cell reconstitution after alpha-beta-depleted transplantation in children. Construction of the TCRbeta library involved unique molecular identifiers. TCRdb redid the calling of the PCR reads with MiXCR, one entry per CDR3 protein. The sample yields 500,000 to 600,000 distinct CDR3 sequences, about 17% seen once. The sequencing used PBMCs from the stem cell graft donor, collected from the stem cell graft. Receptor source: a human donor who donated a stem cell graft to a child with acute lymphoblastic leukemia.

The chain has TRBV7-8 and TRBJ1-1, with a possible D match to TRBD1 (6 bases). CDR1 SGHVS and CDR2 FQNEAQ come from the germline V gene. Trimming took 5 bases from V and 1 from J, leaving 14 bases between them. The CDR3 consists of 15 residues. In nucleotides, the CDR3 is TGTGCCAGCAGCACCTCTCAGGGGAAGAACACTGAAGCTTTCTTT. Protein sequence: CASSTSQGKNTEAFF.

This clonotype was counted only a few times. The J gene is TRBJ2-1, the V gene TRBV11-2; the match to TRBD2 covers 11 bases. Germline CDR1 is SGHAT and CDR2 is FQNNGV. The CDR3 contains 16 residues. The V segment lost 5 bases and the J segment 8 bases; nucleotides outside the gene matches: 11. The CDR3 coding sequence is TGTGCCAGCAGCCCTTTAGCGGGAGGGCCTAGGGATGAGCAGTTCTTC. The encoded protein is CASSPLAGGPRDEQFF.

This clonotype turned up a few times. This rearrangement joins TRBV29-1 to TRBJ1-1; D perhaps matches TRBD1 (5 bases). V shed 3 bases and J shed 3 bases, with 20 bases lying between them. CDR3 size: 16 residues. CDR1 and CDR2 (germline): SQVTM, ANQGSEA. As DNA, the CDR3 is TGCAGCGTTGAGACCCCATTCGGAGGGGCAGACACTGAAGCTTTCTTT. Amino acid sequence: CSVETPFGGADTEAFF.

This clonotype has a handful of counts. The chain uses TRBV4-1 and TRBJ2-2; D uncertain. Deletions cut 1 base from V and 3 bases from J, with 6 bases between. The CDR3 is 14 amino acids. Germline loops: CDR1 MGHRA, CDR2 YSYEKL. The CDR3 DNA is TGCGCCAGCAGCCAAGCTGCCGACACCGGGGAGCTGTTTTTT. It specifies CASSQAADTGELFF.

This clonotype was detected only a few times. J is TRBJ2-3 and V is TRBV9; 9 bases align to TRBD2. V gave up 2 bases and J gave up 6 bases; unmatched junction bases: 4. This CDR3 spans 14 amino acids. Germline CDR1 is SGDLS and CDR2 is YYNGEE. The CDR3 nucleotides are TGTGCCAGCAGCGTCCTAGCGGGAAGGGATACGCAGTATTTT. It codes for CASSVLAGRDTQYF.

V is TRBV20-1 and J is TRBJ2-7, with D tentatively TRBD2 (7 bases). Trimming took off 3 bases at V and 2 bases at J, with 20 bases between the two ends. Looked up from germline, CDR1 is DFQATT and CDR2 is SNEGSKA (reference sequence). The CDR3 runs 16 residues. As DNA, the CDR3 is TGCAGTGCTAGGTCTCAGTTCATGGGGGGGCCCTACGAGCAGTACTTC. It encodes CSARSQFMGGPYEQYF.

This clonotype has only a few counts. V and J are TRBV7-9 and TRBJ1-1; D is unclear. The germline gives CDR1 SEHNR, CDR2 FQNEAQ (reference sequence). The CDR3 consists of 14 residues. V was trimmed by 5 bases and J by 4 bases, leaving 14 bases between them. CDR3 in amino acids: CASSPKRVGTEAFF. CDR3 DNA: TGTGCCAGCAGCCCAAAAAGGGTCGGCACTGAAGCTTTCTTT.

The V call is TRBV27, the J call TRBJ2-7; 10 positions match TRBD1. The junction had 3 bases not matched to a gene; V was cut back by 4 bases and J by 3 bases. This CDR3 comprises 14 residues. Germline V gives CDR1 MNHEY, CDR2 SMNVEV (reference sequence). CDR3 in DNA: TGTGCCAGCAGTTCGTGGGACAGGGGCTACGAGCAGTACTTC. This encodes CASSSWDRGYEQYF.

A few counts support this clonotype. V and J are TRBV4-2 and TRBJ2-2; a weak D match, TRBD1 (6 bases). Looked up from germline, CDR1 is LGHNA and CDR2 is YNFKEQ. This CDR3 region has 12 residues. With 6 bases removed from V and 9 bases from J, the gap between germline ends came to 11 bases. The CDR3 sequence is CASSDRPWELFF. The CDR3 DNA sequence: TGTGCCAGCAGTGACAGGCCTTGGGAGCTGTTTTTT.

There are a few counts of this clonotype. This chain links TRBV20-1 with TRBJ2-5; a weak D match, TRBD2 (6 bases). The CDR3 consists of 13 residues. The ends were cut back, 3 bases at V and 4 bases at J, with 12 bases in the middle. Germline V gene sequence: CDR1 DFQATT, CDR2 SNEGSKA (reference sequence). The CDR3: CSASGTFGETQYF. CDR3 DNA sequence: TGCAGTGCTAGCGGGACTTTTGGAGAGACCCAGTACTTC.

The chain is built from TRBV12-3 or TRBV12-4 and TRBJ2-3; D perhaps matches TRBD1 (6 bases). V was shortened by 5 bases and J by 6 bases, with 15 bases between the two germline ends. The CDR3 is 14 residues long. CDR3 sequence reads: CASSLTGPVDTQYF. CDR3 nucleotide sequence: TGTGCCAGCAGTCTGACAGGTCCTGTCGATACGCAGTATTTT.

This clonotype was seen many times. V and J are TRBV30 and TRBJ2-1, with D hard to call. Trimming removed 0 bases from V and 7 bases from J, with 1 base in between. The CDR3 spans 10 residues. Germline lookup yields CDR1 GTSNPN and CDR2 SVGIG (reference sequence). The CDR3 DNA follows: TGTGCCTGGAGTGTAAATGAGCAGTTCTTC. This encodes CAWSVNEQFF.

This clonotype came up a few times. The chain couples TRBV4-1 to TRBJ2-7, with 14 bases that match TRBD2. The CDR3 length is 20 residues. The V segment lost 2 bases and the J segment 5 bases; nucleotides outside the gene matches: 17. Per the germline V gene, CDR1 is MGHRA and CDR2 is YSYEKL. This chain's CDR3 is CASSQSGTSGRAFPLDEQYF. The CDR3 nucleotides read TGCGCCAGCAGCCAATCCGGGACTAGCGGGAGAGCCTTTCCCTTGGACGAGCAGTACTTC.

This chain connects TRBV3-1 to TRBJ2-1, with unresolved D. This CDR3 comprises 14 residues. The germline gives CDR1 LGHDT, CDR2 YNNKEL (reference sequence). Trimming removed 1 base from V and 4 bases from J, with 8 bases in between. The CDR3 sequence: CASSQVRAYNEQFF. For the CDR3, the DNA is TGTGCCAGCAGCCAAGTTCGGGCTTACAATGAGCAGTTCTTC.

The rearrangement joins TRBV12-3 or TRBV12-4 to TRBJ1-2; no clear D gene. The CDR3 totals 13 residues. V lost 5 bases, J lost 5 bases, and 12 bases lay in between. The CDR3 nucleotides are TGTGCCAGCAGTCAGACATTTTGGTATGGCTACACCTTC. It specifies CASSQTFWYGYTF.